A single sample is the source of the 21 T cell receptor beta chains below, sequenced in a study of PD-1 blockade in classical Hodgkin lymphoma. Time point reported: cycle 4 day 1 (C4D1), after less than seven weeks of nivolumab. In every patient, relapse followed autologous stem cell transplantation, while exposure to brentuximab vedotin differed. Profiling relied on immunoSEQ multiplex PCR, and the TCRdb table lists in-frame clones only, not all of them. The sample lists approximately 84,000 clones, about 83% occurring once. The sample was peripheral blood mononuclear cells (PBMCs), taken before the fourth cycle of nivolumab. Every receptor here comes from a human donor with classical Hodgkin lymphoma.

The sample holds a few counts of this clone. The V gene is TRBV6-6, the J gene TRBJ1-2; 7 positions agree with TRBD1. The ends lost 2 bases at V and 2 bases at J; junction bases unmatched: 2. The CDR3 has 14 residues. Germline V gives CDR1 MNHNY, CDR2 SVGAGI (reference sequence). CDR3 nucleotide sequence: TGTGCCAGCAGTTACCCGACAGGGAACTATGGCTACACCTTC. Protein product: CASSYPTGNYGYTF.

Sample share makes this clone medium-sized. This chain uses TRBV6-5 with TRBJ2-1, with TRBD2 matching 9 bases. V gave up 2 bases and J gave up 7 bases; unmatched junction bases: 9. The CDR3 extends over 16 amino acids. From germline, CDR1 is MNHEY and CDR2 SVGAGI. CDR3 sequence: CASSYGGGRAGNEQFF. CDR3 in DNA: TGTGCCAGCAGTTACGGGGGCGGGAGGGCCGGGAATGAGCAGTTCTTC.

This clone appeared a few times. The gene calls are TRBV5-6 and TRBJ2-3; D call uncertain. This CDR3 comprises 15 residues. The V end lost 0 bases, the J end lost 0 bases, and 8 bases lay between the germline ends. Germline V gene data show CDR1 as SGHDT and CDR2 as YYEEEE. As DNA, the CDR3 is TGTGCCAGCAGCTTGGCAACAGCTAGCACAGATACGCAGTATTTT. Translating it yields CASSLATASTDTQYF.

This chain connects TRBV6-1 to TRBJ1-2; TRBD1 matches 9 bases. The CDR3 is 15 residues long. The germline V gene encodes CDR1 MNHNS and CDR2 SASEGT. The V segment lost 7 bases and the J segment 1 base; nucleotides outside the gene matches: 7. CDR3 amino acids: CASTPDRGRNYGYTF. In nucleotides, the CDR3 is TGTGCCAGCACACCGGACAGGGGTCGTAACTATGGCTACACCTTC.

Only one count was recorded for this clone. The CDR3 reads CASSLAGTGSYEQYF. The CDR3 nucleotides are TGTGCCAGCAGCTTAGCCGGGACAGGGTCCTACGAGCAGTACTTC. V usage is TRBV11-3 and J usage is TRBJ2-7; 9 positions match TRBD1. The length of the CDR3 is 15 residues. Germline V gives CDR1 SGHNT, CDR2 YENEEA. Unmatched junction bases numbered 2, after V lost 1 base and J lost 1 base.

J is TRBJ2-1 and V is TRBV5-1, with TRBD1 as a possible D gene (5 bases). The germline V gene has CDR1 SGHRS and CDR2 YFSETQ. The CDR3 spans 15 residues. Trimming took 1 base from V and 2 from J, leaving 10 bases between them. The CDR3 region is CASSLSTGAYNEQFF. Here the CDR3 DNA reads TGCGCCAGCAGCTTGAGCACAGGAGCCTACAATGAGCAGTTCTTC.

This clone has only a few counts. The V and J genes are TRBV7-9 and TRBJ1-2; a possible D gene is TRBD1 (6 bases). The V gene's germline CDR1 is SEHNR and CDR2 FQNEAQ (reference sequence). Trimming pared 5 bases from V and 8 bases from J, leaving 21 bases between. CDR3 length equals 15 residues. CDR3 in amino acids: CASSPKSGGLMGYTF. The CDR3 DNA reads TGTGCCAGCAGCCCAAAGTCGGGGGGGCTGATGGGCTACACCTTC.

Here the CDR3 DNA reads TGTGCCAGCAGCTTAGTCGCGAGGTCGAGCTACGAGCAGTACTTC. It specifies CASSLVARSSYEQYF. The V call is TRBV7-6, the J call TRBJ2-7; D ambiguous. Trimming took 1 base from V and 3 from J, leaving 13 bases between them. CDR1 and CDR2 from the germline V gene are SGHVS and FNYEAQ. The CDR3 consists of 15 residues.

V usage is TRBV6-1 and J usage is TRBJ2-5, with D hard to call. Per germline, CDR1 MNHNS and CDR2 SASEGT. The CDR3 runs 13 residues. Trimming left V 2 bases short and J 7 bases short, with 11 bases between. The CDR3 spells CASSERAVGTQYF. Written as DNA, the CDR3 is TGTGCCAGCAGTGAAAGGGCGGTCGGGACCCAGTACTTC.

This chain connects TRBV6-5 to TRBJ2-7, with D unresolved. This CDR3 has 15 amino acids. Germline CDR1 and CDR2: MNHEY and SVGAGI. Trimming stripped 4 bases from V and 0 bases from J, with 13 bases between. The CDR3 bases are TGTGCCAGCAGTTTCTTAGATGTAGGCTCCTACGAGCAGTACTTC. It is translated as CASSFLDVGSYEQYF.

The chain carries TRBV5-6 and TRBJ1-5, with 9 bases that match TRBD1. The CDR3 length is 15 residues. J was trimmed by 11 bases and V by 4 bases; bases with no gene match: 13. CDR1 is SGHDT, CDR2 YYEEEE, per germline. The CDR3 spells CASSRDRGGPEAQHF. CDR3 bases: TGTGCCAGCAGCCGTGACAGGGGGGGACCCGAGGCCCAGCATTTT.

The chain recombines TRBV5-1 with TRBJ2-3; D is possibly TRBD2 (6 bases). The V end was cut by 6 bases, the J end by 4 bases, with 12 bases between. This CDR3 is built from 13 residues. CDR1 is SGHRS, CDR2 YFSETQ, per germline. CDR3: CASNWGVADTQYF. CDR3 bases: TGCGCCAGCAACTGGGGGGTGGCAGATACGCAGTATTTT.

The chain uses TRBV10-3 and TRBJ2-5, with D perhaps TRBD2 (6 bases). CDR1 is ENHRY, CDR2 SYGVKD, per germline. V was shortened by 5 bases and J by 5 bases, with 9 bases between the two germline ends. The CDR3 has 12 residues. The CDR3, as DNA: TGTGCCATCAGTTCTAGCGCGGAGACCCAGTACTTC. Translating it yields CAISSSAETQYF.

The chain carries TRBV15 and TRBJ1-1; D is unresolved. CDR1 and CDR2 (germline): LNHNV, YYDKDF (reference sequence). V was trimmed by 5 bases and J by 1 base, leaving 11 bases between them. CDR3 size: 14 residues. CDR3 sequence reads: CATSRHPRNTEAFF. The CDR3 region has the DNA TGTGCCACCAGCCGCCACCCCAGGAACACTGAAGCTTTCTTT.

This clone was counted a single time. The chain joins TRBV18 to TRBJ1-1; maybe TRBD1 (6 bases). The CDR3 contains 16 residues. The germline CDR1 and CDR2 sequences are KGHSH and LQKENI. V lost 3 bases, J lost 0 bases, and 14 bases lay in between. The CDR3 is CASSPPKGVLNTEAFF. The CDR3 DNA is TGTGCCAGCTCACCTCCGAAGGGGGTTCTGAACACTGAAGCTTTCTTT.

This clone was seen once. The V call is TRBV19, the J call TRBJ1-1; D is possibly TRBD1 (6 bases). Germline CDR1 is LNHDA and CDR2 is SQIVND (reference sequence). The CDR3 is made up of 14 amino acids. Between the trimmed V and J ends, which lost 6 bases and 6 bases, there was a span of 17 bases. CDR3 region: CASRGDRQVSEAFF. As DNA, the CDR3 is TGTGCCAGTAGGGGCGACAGGCAGGTATCTGAAGCTTTCTTT.

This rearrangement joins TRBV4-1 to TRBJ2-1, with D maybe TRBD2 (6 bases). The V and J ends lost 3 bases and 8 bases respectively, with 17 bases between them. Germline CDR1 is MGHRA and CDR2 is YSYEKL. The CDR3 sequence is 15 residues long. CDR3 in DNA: TGCGCCAGCAGCCATCGCGGGACTCAGGCTCATGAGCAGTTCTTC. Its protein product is CASSHRGTQAHEQFF.

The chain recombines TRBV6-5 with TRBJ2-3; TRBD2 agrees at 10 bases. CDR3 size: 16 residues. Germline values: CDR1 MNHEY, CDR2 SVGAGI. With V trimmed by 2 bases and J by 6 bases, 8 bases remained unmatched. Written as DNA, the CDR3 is TGTGCCAGCAGTTACCTTAGCGGGAGGTCCCCCGATACGCAGTATTTT. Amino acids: CASSYLSGRSPDTQYF.

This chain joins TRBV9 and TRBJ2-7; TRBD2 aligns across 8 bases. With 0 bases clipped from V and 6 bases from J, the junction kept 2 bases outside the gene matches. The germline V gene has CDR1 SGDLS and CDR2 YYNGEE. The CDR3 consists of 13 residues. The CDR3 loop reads CASSVVSGGEQYF. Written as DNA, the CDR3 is TGTGCCAGCAGCGTAGTGAGCGGGGGCGAGCAGTACTTC.

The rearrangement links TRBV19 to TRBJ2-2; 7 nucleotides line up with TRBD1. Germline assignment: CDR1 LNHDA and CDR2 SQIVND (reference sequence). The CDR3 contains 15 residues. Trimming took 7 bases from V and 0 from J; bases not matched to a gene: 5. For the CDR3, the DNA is TGTGCCAGTAAGTGGGGACAGCCGAACACCGGGGAGCTGTTTTTT. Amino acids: CASKWGQPNTGELFF.

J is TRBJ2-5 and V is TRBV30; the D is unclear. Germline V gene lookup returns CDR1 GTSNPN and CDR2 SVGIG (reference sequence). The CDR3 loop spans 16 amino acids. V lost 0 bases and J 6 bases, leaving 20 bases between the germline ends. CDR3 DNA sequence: TGTGCCTGGAGTGTTCGAGTGTGGCGGCCCGACAAGACCCAGTACTTC. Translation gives CAWSVRVWRPDKTQYF.